This is a list of T cell receptor beta chains from one sample in a study of blood T cells in healthy people across ages. TCRdb ran MiXCR on the 5' RACE reads and lists one entry per CDR3 protein. The sample comprises roughly 2 million distinct CDR3 sequences, roughly 50% of which are singletons, and 2.1% rests with the top ten. Sequencing was carried out using blood. The source is a woman aged 40 to 55 in good health. The CDR3 runs from the conserved cysteine through the conserved F or W. A D gene is named only where the DNA matches it firmly. Clone size is stated in some rows and not others, as once, few, many or a class when expanded.

clone size: NA; J gene: TRBJ2-5; D gene: NA; V gene: TRBV5-4; CDR3 protein: CASSPTGISEETQYF; CDR3 DNA: TGTGCCAGCAGCCCGACGGGCATTTCTGAAGAGACCCAGTACTTC
clone size: few; J gene: TRBJ2-1; D gene: TRBD2; V gene: TRBV29-1; CDR3 protein: CSVLLAGAINEQFF; CDR3 DNA: TGCAGCGTTCTCCTAGCGGGGGCTATCAATGAGCAGTTCTTC
clone size: once; J gene: TRBJ2-1; D gene: NA; V gene: TRBV13; CDR3 protein: CVSSTGGGGEWNEQFF; CDR3 DNA: TGTGTCAGCAGCACGGGTGGAGGGGGCGAGTGGAATGAGCAGTTCTTC
clone size: NA; J gene: TRBJ2-1; D gene: NA; V gene: TRBV25-1; CDR3 protein: CASTTPNYNEQFF; CDR3 DNA: TGTGCCAGCACGACCCCCAATTACAATGAGCAGTTCTTC
clone size: NA; J gene: TRBJ2-3; D gene: NA; V gene: TRBV4-3; CDR3 protein: CASSQYPGTDTQYF; CDR3 DNA: TGCGCCAGCAGCCAATATCCGGGGACAGATACGCAGTATTTT
clone size: NA; J gene: TRBJ2-6; D gene: TRBD2; V gene: TRBV2; CDR3 protein: CAESGGAGANVLTF; CDR3 DNA: TGTGCTGAGTCGGGGGGGGCTGGGGCCAACGTCCTGACTTTC
clone size: NA; J gene: TRBJ1-5; D gene: NA; V gene: TRBV15; CDR3 protein: CATSRGGGEHSNQPQHF; CDR3 DNA: TGTGCCACCAGCAGAGGTGGCGGGGAACATAGCAATCAGCCCCAGCATTTT
clone size: few; J gene: TRBJ2-3; D gene: TRBD2; V gene: TRBV20-1; CDR3 protein: CSAREGASGWRGQYF; CDR3 DNA: TGCAGTGCTAGAGAGGGCGCTAGCGGCTGGCGGGGGCAGTATTTT
clone size: NA; J gene: TRBJ1-2; D gene: NA; V gene: TRBV18; CDR3 protein: CASSPMDGKSSTYGYTF; CDR3 DNA: TGTGCCAGCTCACCGATGGACGGAAAATCTTCTACTTATGGCTACACCTTC
clone size: NA; J gene: TRBJ2-3; D gene: NA; V gene: TRBV7-8; CDR3 protein: CASSLYRVSTDTQYF; CDR3 DNA: TGTGCCAGCAGCCTGTACAGGGTGTCCACAGATACGCAGTATTTT
clone size: NA; J gene: TRBJ1-5; D gene: NA; V gene: TRBV4-3; CDR3 protein: CASSQDVREGDQPQHF; CDR3 DNA: TGCGCCAGCAGCCAAGACGTGCGGGAAGGGGATCAGCCCCAGCATTTT
clone size: once; J gene: TRBJ1-2; D gene: NA; V gene: TRBV5-1; CDR3 protein: CASSRDSYGNTF; CDR3 DNA: TGCGCCAGCAGCCGCGACAGCTATGGCAACACCTTC
clone size: once; J gene: TRBJ1-5; D gene: NA; V gene: TRBV12-3/TRBV12-4; CDR3 protein: CASSLRANLGNQPQHF; CDR3 DNA: TGTGCCAGCAGTTTAAGGGCAAACTTAGGCAATCAGCCCCAGCATTTT
clone size: NA; J gene: TRBJ2-1; D gene: TRBD2; V gene: TRBV7-2; CDR3 protein: CASSLVRTSGVGAYNEQFF; CDR3 DNA: TGTGCCAGCAGCTTAGTTAGGACTAGCGGGGTGGGGGCCTACAATGAGCAGTTCTTC
clone size: few; J gene: TRBJ1-2; D gene: NA; V gene: TRBV2; CDR3 protein: CASSQQVNYGYTF; CDR3 DNA: TGTGCCAGCAGTCAACAAGTCAACTATGGCTACACCTTC
clone size: NA; J gene: TRBJ2-3; D gene: TRBD1; V gene: TRBV4-1; CDR3 protein: CASNLLGLGQGTDTQYF; CDR3 DNA: TGCGCCAGCAACCTGCTGGGGCTTGGACAGGGCACAGATACGCAGTATTTT
clone size: many; J gene: TRBJ2-1; D gene: NA; V gene: TRBV6-2/TRBV6-3; CDR3 protein: CASSQFPKQFF; CDR3 DNA: TGTGCCAGCAGCCAGTTTCCTAAGCAGTTCTTC
clone size: NA; J gene: TRBJ2-2; D gene: NA; V gene: TRBV3-1; CDR3 protein: CASSQGTPNTGELFF; CDR3 DNA: TGTGCCAGCAGCCAAGGGACACCAAACACCGGGGAGCTGTTTTTT
clone size: NA; J gene: TRBJ2-3; D gene: NA; V gene: TRBV7-9; CDR3 protein: CASSIPAGGNADTQYF; CDR3 DNA: TGTGCCAGCAGCATCCCCGCCGGGGGAAACGCAGATACGCAGTATTTT
clone size: few; J gene: TRBJ2-7; D gene: NA; V gene: TRBV24-1; CDR3 protein: CATSESDIYEQYF; CDR3 DNA: TGTGCCACCAGTGAATCAGACATCTACGAGCAGTACTTC
clone size: NA; J gene: TRBJ2-7; D gene: TRBD1; V gene: TRBV7-8; CDR3 protein: CASSLVGWDSEQYF; CDR3 DNA: TGTGCCAGCAGCTTAGTAGGCTGGGACAGCGAGCAGTACTTC
clone size: NA; J gene: TRBJ1-2; D gene: NA; V gene: TRBV12-3/TRBV12-4; CDR3 protein: CAIQVFGNYGYTF; CDR3 DNA: TGTGCCATACAGGTCTTCGGTAACTATGGCTACACCTTC
clone size: NA; J gene: TRBJ2-1; D gene: TRBD2; V gene: TRBV4-3; CDR3 protein: CASSQAGGPRNEQFF; CDR3 DNA: TGCGCCAGCAGCCAAGCGGGGGGGCCGCGGAATGAGCAGTTCTTC
clone size: NA; J gene: TRBJ2-7; D gene: TRBD1; V gene: TRBV4-1; CDR3 protein: CASSPRTGGREQYF; CDR3 DNA: TGCGCCAGCAGCCCAAGAACAGGGGGACGCGAGCAGTACTTC
clone size: NA; J gene: TRBJ2-3; D gene: NA; V gene: TRBV12-3/TRBV12-4; CDR3 protein: CASRLTGSDTQYF; CDR3 DNA: TGTGCCAGCAGACTGACAGGATCAGATACGCAGTATTTT
clone size: NA; J gene: TRBJ2-7; D gene: NA; V gene: TRBV20-1; CDR3 protein: CSARDLGPLSSYEQYF; CDR3 DNA: TGCAGTGCTAGAGATCTAGGCCCACTTTCTTCCTACGAGCAGTACTTC
clone size: NA; J gene: TRBJ2-5; D gene: NA; V gene: TRBV4-1; CDR3 protein: CASSQGPGAPQETPYF; CDR3 DNA: TGCGCCAGCAGCCAAGGCCCGGGGGCACCCCAAGAGACCCCGTACTTC
clone size: NA; J gene: TRBJ2-3; D gene: NA; V gene: TRBV20-1; CDR3 protein: CSASGFSSGLSTDTQYF; CDR3 DNA: TGCAGTGCTAGTGGCTTCTCGAGCGGTCTTAGCACAGATACGCAGTATTTT
clone size: NA; J gene: TRBJ2-5; D gene: NA; V gene: TRBV3-1; CDR3 protein: CASSARSRAQYF; CDR3 DNA: TGTGCCAGCAGCGCAAGGTCAAGGGCGCAGTACTTC
clone size: many; J gene: TRBJ1-6; D gene: NA; V gene: TRBV20-1; CDR3 protein: CSARDQPNSPLHF; CDR3 DNA: TGCAGTGCTAGAGACCAGCCAAATTCACCCCTCCACTTT
clone size: NA; J gene: TRBJ2-7; D gene: NA; V gene: TRBV4-3; CDR3 protein: CASSQDYGNYEQYF; CDR3 DNA: TGCGCCAGCAGCCAAGATTACGGCAACTACGAGCAGTACTTC
clone size: few; J gene: TRBJ2-4; D gene: NA; V gene: TRBV12-3/TRBV12-4; CDR3 protein: CASSPFQGGLAKNIQYF; CDR3 DNA: TGTGCCAGCAGCCCGTTCCAGGGAGGCCTAGCCAAAAACATTCAGTACTTC
clone size: NA; J gene: TRBJ1-2; D gene: NA; V gene: TRBV3-1; CDR3 protein: CASGEQGYYGYTF; CDR3 DNA: TGTGCCAGCGGCGAACAGGGATACTATGGCTACACCTTC
clone size: NA; J gene: TRBJ1-1; D gene: NA; V gene: TRBV7-9; CDR3 protein: CAGEAYEAFF; CDR3 DNA: TGTGCCGGAGAGGCGTATGAAGCTTTCTTT
clone size: NA; J gene: TRBJ2-1; D gene: TRBD1; V gene: TRBV20-1; CDR3 protein: CSAATGGGSNEQFF; CDR3 DNA: TGCAGTGCGGCCACAGGGGGCGGGAGCAATGAGCAGTTCTTC
clone size: NA; J gene: TRBJ1-5; D gene: TRBD1; V gene: TRBV20-1; CDR3 protein: CSARSRQGMRQPQHF; CDR3 DNA: TGCAGTGCTAGATCCAGACAGGGTATGAGGCAGCCCCAGCATTTT
clone size: NA; J gene: TRBJ2-7; D gene: TRBD2; V gene: TRBV6-5; CDR3 protein: CASSYSAGGPHEQYF; CDR3 DNA: TGTGCCAGCAGTTACTCGGCGGGGGGGCCCCACGAGCAGTACTTC
clone size: NA; J gene: TRBJ2-5; D gene: TRBD1; V gene: TRBV5-1; CDR3 protein: CASSFQGQGETQYF; CDR3 DNA: TGCGCCAGCAGCTTCCAGGGACAGGGAGAGACCCAGTACTTC
clone size: few; J gene: TRBJ2-7; D gene: TRBD2; V gene: TRBV6-1; CDR3 protein: CASTRTSGPYEQYF; CDR3 DNA: TGTGCCAGCACAAGGACTAGCGGTCCCTACGAGCAGTACTTC
clone size: NA; J gene: TRBJ2-1; D gene: TRBD2; V gene: TRBV20-1; CDR3 protein: CSATGTSGGNEQFF; CDR3 DNA: TGCAGTGCCACCGGGACTAGCGGGGGTAATGAGCAGTTCTTC
clone size: NA; J gene: TRBJ2-5; D gene: TRBD1; V gene: TRBV19; CDR3 protein: CASRTGTGDQYF; CDR3 DNA: TGTGCCAGTAGAACCGGGACAGGGGACCAGTACTTC
clone size: NA; J gene: TRBJ2-1; D gene: TRBD1; V gene: TRBV7-2; CDR3 protein: CASSSPGQDIVNEQFF; CDR3 DNA: TGTGCCAGCAGCTCCCCGGGACAGGATATCGTCAATGAGCAGTTCTTC